The clone carrying this TCR beta chain was seen many times. This CDR3 has 15 residues. Germline values: CDR1 MGHRA, CDR2 YSYEKL. V was trimmed by 1 base and J by 5 bases, leaving 14 bases between them. The sample is drawn from a study of neurological immune-mediated disorders. As for the cDNA, it was generated by 5'RACE with 10-nucleotide random UMIs. Over 180 million TCR-beta sequences from 15-18 subjects came from every sequencing run. TCRdb independently ran MiXCR on the 5' RACE reads; one entry per CDR3 protein. The sample shows tens of thousands of distinct CDR3 sequences, approximately 10% of them seen only once. Documented time point: longitudinal time-point 1 (baseline). Volunteers attending a blood bank in Maryland, USA, served as healthy controls.

The rearrangement joins TRBV4-1 to TRBJ2-5; D is ambiguous. The clonotype originates from a man aged 30 to 45 in good health. The sequenced material came from PBMCs. CDR3 DNA sequence: TGCGCCAGCAGCCAAGGTTACGTAAAATGGGAGACCCAGTACTTC. Its protein product is CASSQGYVKWETQYF.